Detailed here is one T cell receptor (beta chain). Specified time point: blood from clinic visit 5 months post-surgery; TSC patient then seizure free. Patients received at least one anti-epileptic drug before surgery. The sample is drawn from a study of brain T cells in children with intractable seizures. V gave up 0 bases and J gave up 9 bases, with 9 bases separating them. This CDR3 has 13 residues. Germline CDR1 and CDR2: SEHNR and FQNEAQ (reference sequence). The protocol was immunoSEQ multiplex PCR, while the TCRdb copy is restricted to in-frame clones and leaves out a portion. The top ten clones hold 4.5% to 7% of a sample with about 340,000 clones, over 90% of them seen once.

The sequences come from peripheral blood, collected approximately 5 months after surgery. The clonotype comes from a boy less than two years old with tuberous sclerosis and intractable seizures. V is TRBV7-9 and J is TRBJ1-5; D is undetermined. The DNA for the CDR3 is TGTGCCAGCAGCTTAGCCGACCTTGGGCCCCAGCATTTT. It is translated as CASSLADLGPQHF.